The clone carrying this T cell receptor (beta chain) was observed many times. Germline V gene lookup returns CDR1 DFQATT and CDR2 SNEGSKA (reference sequence). V shed 1 base, J shed 5 bases, and the junction held 11 bases outside the gene matches. This CDR3 contains 17 residues. These data belong to a study of regulatory T cells in long-lasting Graves disease. Construction of the TCR beta libraries employed iRepertoire HTBI primers in conjunction with Arm-PCR of CDR3 regions. TCRdb redid the calling of the multiplex PCR reads with MiXCR, one entry per CDR3 protein. The table includes about 620,000 distinct CDR3 sequences, about 16% detected once. Described time point: newly diagnosed GD, antithyroid drugs for less than 3 months. Generation of the TCR library employed RNA extracted from PBMCs. This same sample was also part of a study on T cells in Graves' hyperthyroidism and ophthalmopathy.

This receptor was taken from a woman in her 30s with Graves disease. Sample: peripheral blood mononuclear cells (PBMCs), taken at new diagnosis, from a patient treated with antithyroid drugs. The V call is TRBV20-1, the J call TRBJ2-1; 10 nucleotides align to TRBD2. CDR3 DNA sequence: TGCAGTGCTAGAGCAGTACCAGCGGGGGGGGGCAACAATGAGCAGTTCTTC. It is translated as CSARAVPAGGGNNEQFF.